This TCR beta chain was sequenced during a study of T cell responses to AZD1222 COVID-19 vaccine. Worth noting for this clone: The antigen is unknown.

General study results and limits: Among the donors, most were white British and more were female, and clonal diversity was possibly underestimated.

The V gene lost 8 bases and the J gene lost 1 base, with 16 bases spanning the gap. Germline CDR1 reads SGHTA; CDR2 reads FQGNSA. The CDR3 extends over 15 amino acids. The data were produced by immunoSEQ multiplex PCR, yet TCRdb's version contains in-frame clones alone and is incomplete. The sample lists 150,000 to 200,000 clones, around 90% occurring once. The origin of this receptor is an adult who received the AZD1222 COVID-19 vaccine. The sample consisted of peripheral blood, taken 28 days after the second AZD1222 dose. The chain uses TRBV7-2 and TRBJ2-3; D gene unclear. The CDR3 DNA reads as TGTGCCAGCCATATAGTTAACTTCCGCACAGATACGCAGTATTTT. This codes for CASHIVNFRTDTQYF.